This T cell receptor (beta chain) emerged from a study of memory CD4+ T cells and cytomegalovirus serostatus. About the study: This sample comes from healthy Belgian adults, roughly 9 CMV seropositive, under 25 seronegative. Study-wide results and limits: Suggested: most of the CMV-linked TCR signature lies in CD4+ memory cells.

Only one count was recorded for this clone. Its antigen remains unknown. Germline values: CDR1 LNHDA, CDR2 SQIVND (reference sequence). V dropped 4 bases and J dropped 4 bases, with 14 bases sitting between them. The CDR3 contains 14 residues. Source study methods: Out-of-frame sequences were removed, leaving some 2 million distinct TCRbeta sequences. Assay used: immunoSEQ multiplex PCR; TCRdb lists only in-frame clones, some missing. V and J calls and clone size come straight from that table; D and trimming were deduced from the DNA. Among 25,000 or so clones listed, approximately 80% were seen once. Single viable CD3+CD4+CD8-CD45RO+ cells were sorted as the memory CD4+ T cells.

The TCR sequence derives from an adult in good health and CMV-seronegative. Sequencing input: memory CD4+ T cells from blood. The chain is built from TRBV19 and TRBJ2-7, with D unclear. The CDR3 coding sequence is TGTGCCAGTAGTAAAGGTCCATCAGGATACGAGCAGTACTTC. It codes for CASSKGPSGYEQYF.